This T cell receptor beta chain was recorded in a study of T cell repertoires in cytomegalovirus infection. Study-level background: Evidence of both CMV infection and a matching HLA type came from public TCR beta signatures. Study findings and constraints: Public TCR beta family frequency separated CMV-and-HLA carriers, including in an independent cohort. Dominant in the ex vivo response were TCR beta clonotypes restricted by HLA-C and specific for CMV.

TCRdb reprocessed the reads with MiXCR, giving one entry per CDR3 protein. The sample includes tens of thousands of distinct CDR3 sequences, roughly 20% of them seen just once. This clonotype was seen ten or more times. The antigen remains undetermined. The CDR3 runs 15 residues. Trimming shortened V by 4 bases and J by 7 bases, and 14 bases separated the two germline ends. Germline CDR1 reads SGHDN; CDR2 reads FVKESK. The chain links TRBV14 to TRBJ1-6; D call uncertain. This TCR was recovered from a human donor in good health (CMV status not recorded). Some clones in this sample may be carry-over from other donors' samples. Material: PBMCs, sequenced either directly or after in vitro stimulation (not recorded which). The CDR3 DNA is TGTGCCAGCAGCCCCTGGGCTAGCGAGAATTCACCCCTCCACTTT. It encodes CASSPWASENSPLHF.